The present entry profiles one T cell receptor (beta chain) with its context. The CDR3 runs to 16 residues. CDR1 and CDR2 from the germline V gene are SEHNR and FQNEAQ (reference sequence). V dropped 0 bases and J dropped 1 base, with 12 bases sitting between them. In the PCR, 60 Vbeta and 13 Jbeta primers were used. Clones were read by immunoSEQ multiplex PCR, and TCRdb kept only the in-frame ones, dropping some. This table has roughly 100,000 clones, 73% appearing once. This specimen comes from a study of cytomegalovirus exposure and HLA in healthy donors. The chain joins TRBV7-9 to TRBJ1-1; a weak D match, TRBD1 (6 bases). The TCR was taken from a man aged 40-55 years in good health and CMV-seronegative. What was sequenced was PBMCs. The CDR3 DNA is TGTGCCAGCAGCTTAGCGCTGAACAGGGAGAACACTGAAGCTTTCTTT. Translation: CASSLALNRENTEAFF.